The sample holds many counts of the clone carrying this T cell receptor beta chain. This sample is drawn from a study of read filtering for tumor transcriptome and immune sequencing. Study information: Among patients, approximately 16 were male and approximately 15 female, aged roughly 47 to 90 (mean roughly 64). IR-seq gave about 3.5 to 10.27 million TCR reads per sample; RNA-seq gave about 80 to 1,300. Eight or nine patients were R-ISS I, some 16 were R-ISS II, roughly 7 were R-ISS III. Transcriptome libraries were built from DNase-treated RNA.

This library used roughly 430 ng RNA and molecular barcoded adaptors spanning alpha/delta and beta/gamma chains. TCRdb recomputed calls from the reads with MiXCR, one row per CDR3 protein. Seen here are 60,000 to 75,000 distinct CDR3 sequences, about 19% observed once, and the top ten hold 11%. Germline CDR1 SGHRS, CDR2 YFSETQ. The CDR3 loop spans 15 amino acids. J was trimmed by 0 bases and V by 1 base; bases with no gene match: 3. V and J are TRBV5-1 and TRBJ2-5, with TRBD1 identical over 7 bases. The receptor's source is a donor at least 40 years old with multiple myeloma. The sequencing input was a population of CD138-negative cells sorted from bone marrow. CDR3 region: CASSLSGTDQETQYF. The CDR3 coding sequence is TGCGCCAGCAGCTTGTCCGGGACAGACCAAGAGACCCAGTACTTC.